The rows below give T cell receptor beta chains drawn from one sample of a study of blood T cell repertoires in COVID-19. Only in-frame clones appear in the TCRdb table, and some are missing; sequencing was by immunoSEQ multiplex PCR. This table holds roughly 200,000 clones, about four fifths found once. The sequenced sample was peripheral blood. The receptors here all came from a man aged 55 to 70 with acute or convalescent COVID-19. The CDR3 runs from the conserved cysteine through the conserved F or W. Fields, in order: V gene, D gene, J gene, clone size, CDR3 DNA, CDR3 protein. D genes are given only for firm matches. Size tells how often a clone was seen (once, few, many) or the class of an expanded clone, and some rows leave it out.

TRBV6-2/TRBV6-3	TRBD1	TRBJ2-3	NA	TGTGCCAGCAGTCCCGGGACAGGGGTAGCAGATACGCAGTATTTT	CASSPGTGVADTQYF
TRBV4-3	NA	TRBJ2-7	NA	TGCGCCAGCAGCCAAGAATGGAGCGGTTACTACGAGCAGTACTTC	CASSQEWSGYYEQYF
TRBV19	TRBD1	TRBJ1-2	NA	TGTGCCAGTAGTATGCCCCGGGACAGGGGCAACTATGGCTACACCTTC	CASSMPRDRGNYGYTF
TRBV5-1	TRBD2	TRBJ2-1	NA	TGCGCCAGCAGCATACCGGGACTAGCGGGTGGGGGCTCCTACAATGAGCAGTTCTTC	CASSIPGLAGGGSYNEQFF
TRBV14	TRBD1	TRBJ2-7	few	TGTGCCAGCCTCAAGGACAGTGTACAGGGGGTGCACGAGCAGTACTTC	CASLKDSVQGVHEQYF
TRBV27	NA	TRBJ2-1	NA	TGTGCCAGCAGTCCAAGCCACCCTACCTACAATGAGCAGTTCTTC	CASSPSHPTYNEQFF
TRBV29-1	TRBD1	TRBJ1-1	NA	TGCAGCGCGGGACAGGGGGCGAACACTGAAGCTTTCTTT	CSAGQGANTEAFF
TRBV4-2	NA	TRBJ1-1	NA	TGTGCCAGCAGCCAAGATACGGGGGAAGGGAACACTGAAGCTTTCTTT	CASSQDTGEGNTEAFF
TRBV5-6	NA	TRBJ2-3	NA	TGTGCCTGCGGCACAGATACGCAGTATTTT	CACGTDTQYF
TRBV30	TRBD1	TRBJ1-1	NA	TGTGCCTGGGAGGACAGGGGCACTGAAGCTTTCTTT	CAWEDRGTEAFF
TRBV4-3	NA	TRBJ1-2	NA	TGCGCCAGCAGCCCCTGGGGAGGGGGCTATGGCTACACCTTC	CASSPWGGGYGYTF
TRBV5-6	NA	TRBJ2-7	few	TGTGCCAGCAGCCTTTACTCCTACGAGCAGTACTTC	CASSLYSYEQYF
TRBV5-6	NA	TRBJ2-7	NA	TGTGCCAGCAGCTCCGACCCGGGGGTCGGTGAGCAGTACTTC	CASSSDPGVGEQYF
TRBV12-2	NA	TRBJ2-7	NA	TGTGCAAGTCGCCCGCAGATCGCGGGAGAGAGGTCCTACGAGCAGTACTTC	CASRPQIAGERSYEQYF
TRBV19	TRBD1	TRBJ1-1	NA	TGTGCCAGCGCCTTGGGACAGGCGGGGACTGAAGCTTTCTTT	CASALGQAGTEAFF
TRBV6-4	NA	TRBJ1-5	NA	TGTGCCAGCATCCCGAATCAGCCCCAGCATTTT	CASIPNQPQHF
TRBV6-5	TRBD2	TRBJ2-1	NA	TGTGCCAGCCGGGGCGTAGCGGGGGGCACGGGGGAGCAGTTCTTC	CASRGVAGGTGEQFF
TRBV7-3	TRBD1	TRBJ1-6	NA	TGTGCCAGCAGCTCCGGGACAGGGAATTCACCCCTCCACTTT	CASSSGTGNSPLHF
TRBV4-3	TRBD2	TRBJ2-1	once	TGCGCCAGCAGCCAAGATGGCGGGGGGAAAAACAATGAGCAGTTCTTC	CASSQDGGGKNNEQFF
TRBV5-6	NA	TRBJ1-6	NA	TGTGCCAGCAGCTTGGAGGGAGCCCTCCACTTT	CASSLEGALHF
TRBV6-5	TRBD2	TRBJ2-3	NA	TGTGCCAGCAGTTACTCGCCGGGAGGGCCTGGGGATACGCAGTATTTT	CASSYSPGGPGDTQYF
TRBV5-6	NA	TRBJ1-5	NA	TGTGCCAGCAGCTTGGGGGCAGGCCAGCCCCAGCATTTT	CASSLGAGQPQHF